This TCR beta chain was captured by sequencing in a study of beta chain features in type 1 diabetes. Germline lookup yields CDR1 SGDLS and CDR2 YYNGEE. Trimming took off 0 bases at V and 10 bases at J, with 11 bases between the two ends. The CDR3 contains 14 residues. As regards this clone: What it binds is unknown.

Expressed TCRB transcripts were sequenced after all isolated RNA was converted to cDNA. A few million reads were obtained on average from naive, central memory and regulatory T cell samples. Method: immunoSEQ multiplex PCR; TCRdb's copy keeps in-frame clones and lacks some. This table has about 360,000 clones, around 13% appearing once. Study results and caveats: A moderate, significant TCRB CDR3 shortening appeared in type 1 diabetes across four CD4+ subsets. Fewer insertions but more deletions were seen at VDJ junctions in type 1 diabetes patients. The study notes PCR might favor shorter templates equally in patients and controls.

This sequence joins TRBV9 and TRBJ1-6; D is possibly TRBD1 (6 bases). The TCR was taken from a young man in good health. What was sequenced was naive CD4+ T cells from blood. The CDR3 sequence: CASSVAQGRSPLHF. The CDR3, as DNA: TGTGCCAGCAGCGTAGCTCAGGGGAGATCACCCCTCCACTTT. Filled out from reference TRBV9 and TRBJ1-6, the complete variable domain reads DSGVTQTPKHLITATGQRVTLRCSPRSGDLSVYWYQQSLDQGLQFLIQYYNGEERAKGNILERFSAQQFPDLHSELNLSSLELGDSALYFCASSVAQGRSPLHFGNGTRLTVT.